The 19 T cell receptor beta chains given below trace back to one sample, sequenced in a study of technical replicates of blood from a handful of donors. TCRdb's table, derived via immunoSEQ multiplex PCR, lists solely in-frame clones and lacks some. This sample carries about 60,000 clones, about 83% of them seen once, and the ten largest clones take approximately 4.7%. The sequencing sample was made of PBMCs. These receptors originate from a human donor in good health. Some clones in this sample may be carry-over from other donors' samples.

Here the CDR3 reads CASSLEAGTGELFF. Here the CDR3 DNA reads TGTGCCAGCAGCTTAGAAGCAGGGACCGGGGAGCTGTTTTTT. The chain joins TRBV5-4 to TRBJ2-2, with D perhaps matching TRBD1 (5 bases). Germline V gene lookup returns CDR1 SGHNT and CDR2 YYREEE (reference sequence). This CDR3 is 14 amino acids long. Between the trimmed V and J ends, which lost 2 bases and 5 bases, there was a span of 10 bases.

The chain uses TRBV7-2 and TRBJ2-3, with D tentatively TRBD2 (6 bases). CDR1 is SGHTA, CDR2 FQGNSA, per germline. The CDR3 extends over 17 amino acids. V lost 1 base to trimming and J lost 0 bases, with 14 bases between them. CDR3 DNA: TGTGCCAGCAGCTTAGTTGGGGCGGGGCCAAGCACAGATACGCAGTATTTT. As protein: CASSLVGAGPSTDTQYF.

The chain uses TRBV15 and TRBJ2-5; TRBD1 might be the D (6 bases). V gave up 1 base and J gave up 5 bases, with 14 bases separating them. CDR3 length: 15 amino acids. Germline V gives CDR1 LNHNV, CDR2 YYDKDF (reference sequence). The chain's CDR3 is CATSRATTGGETQYF. As DNA, the CDR3 is TGTGCCACCAGCAGAGCTACGACAGGCGGGGAGACCCAGTACTTC.

This clone was recorded a few times. In the same sample, other DNA sequences code for this CDR3. The rearrangement joins TRBV29-1 to TRBJ1-5; maybe TRBD1 (5 bases). The length of the CDR3 is 12 residues. In germline, CDR1 is SQVTM, CDR2 ANQGSEA. The ends were cut back, 7 bases at V and 4 bases at J, with 11 bases in the middle. The CDR3 DNA reads TGCAGCGCCGGGACTCCAAATCAGCCCCAGCATTTT. It specifies CSAGTPNQPQHF.

V usage is TRBV4-3 and J usage is TRBJ2-2; 12 bases are shared with TRBD2. This CDR3 has 15 amino acids. Germline V gene sequence: CDR1 LGHNA, CDR2 YSLEER. V dropped 6 bases and J dropped 5; count of bases not matched to a gene: 4. DNA for the CDR3: TGCGCCAGCAGTCGGACTAGCGGGGTAACCGGGGAGCTGTTTTTT. It is translated as CASSRTSGVTGELFF.

The chain links TRBV4-3 to TRBJ2-1, with D perhaps matching TRBD1 (6 bases). CDR1 and CDR2 (germline): LGHNA, YSLEER. V lost 4 bases to trimming and J lost 8 bases, with 15 bases between them. The CDR3 sequence is 14 residues long. The CDR3 coding sequence is TGCGCCAGCAGCCTACACAGGGAAAAATATGAGCAGTTCTTC. It translates to CASSLHREKYEQFF.

The chain employs TRBV23-1 and TRBJ2-5, with 9 bases lining up with TRBD2. TRBV23-1 is an ORF; its function is uncertain. After removal of 0 bases from V and 7 bases from J, the junction contained 12 bases not matched to a gene. The CDR3 contains 17 residues. CDR3 sequence reads: CASSQSVGLATLGTQYF. Written as DNA, the CDR3 is TGCGCCAGCAGTCAATCAGTAGGACTAGCGACCCTGGGGACCCAGTACTTC.

This clone was detected only a few times. V gene TRBV4-1 combines with J gene TRBJ2-3, with D uncertain. The V gene's germline CDR1 is MGHRA and CDR2 YSYEKL. The CDR3 covers 13 residues. V was clipped by 1 base and J by 5 bases, with 7 bases between them. The CDR3 sequence: CASSQGRVDTQYF. The DNA of the CDR3 is TGCGCCAGCAGCCAAGGTCGGGTAGATACGCAGTATTTT.

The chain couples TRBV12-5 to TRBJ1-2; no definite D call. Trimming pared 2 bases from V and 2 bases from J, leaving 12 bases between. CDR1 is LGHNT, CDR2 FRNRAP, per germline. This CDR3 has 15 residues. This chain's CDR3 is CASGLSRGRNYGYTF. The CDR3 nucleotides read TGTGCTAGTGGTTTGTCCCGCGGGCGAAACTATGGCTACACCTTC.

The V gene is TRBV5-6, the J gene TRBJ2-3; D is unclear. From germline, CDR1 is SGHDT and CDR2 YYEEEE. The CDR3 runs 11 residues. V lost 1 base and J 5 bases, leaving 2 bases between the germline ends. In nucleotides, the CDR3 is TGTGCCAGCAGCTTGCTAGATACGCAGTATTTT. Protein: CASSLLDTQYF. Full variable domain (missing parts from reference TRBV5-6 and TRBJ2-3): DAGVTQSPTHLIKTRGQQVTLRCSPKSGHDTVSWYQQALGQGPQFIFQYYEEEERQRGNFPDRFSGHQFPNYSSELNVNALLLGDSALYLCASSLLDTQYFGPGTRLTVL.

V gene TRBV7-2 combines with J gene TRBJ1-5; D is undetermined. The CDR3 covers 15 residues. The germline V and J ends were trimmed by 0 bases and 6 bases, with 12 bases remaining between them. Looked up from germline, CDR1 is SGHTA and CDR2 is FQGNSA. The CDR3 nucleotides read TGTGCCAGCAGCTTAGCGCTAAGCGGGAGTCAGCCCCAGCATTTT. Its translation is CASSLALSGSQPQHF.

The chain links TRBV7-2 to TRBJ2-7; D is perhaps TRBD1 (5 bases). The CDR3 is made up of 13 amino acids. V was cut by 0 bases and J by 6 bases, with 9 bases left in between. CDR1 SGHTA and CDR2 FQGNSA come from the germline V gene. The CDR3 region has the DNA TGTGCCAGCAGCTTAGCGATCACAGGCGAGCAGTACTTC. This gives the protein CASSLAITGEQYF.

This rearrangement joins TRBV30 to TRBJ1-1; TRBD1 agrees at 7 bases. This CDR3 has 13 amino acids. Germline V gene sequence: CDR1 GTSNPN, CDR2 SVGIG (reference sequence). V trimming: 2 bases; J trimming: 4 bases; junction bases outside the gene matches: 4. Here the CDR3 DNA reads TGTGCCTGGAGTTTAGGGGGCCTCACTGAAGCTTTCTTT. Translating gives CAWSLGGLTEAFF.

The chain recombines TRBV27 with TRBJ1-5; 9 bases line up with TRBD1. Germline lookup yields CDR1 MNHEY and CDR2 SMNVEV (reference sequence). This CDR3 is built from 16 residues. The trim removed 5 bases at V and 6 bases at J, leaving 11 bases unmatched. The CDR3 DNA sequence: TGTGCCAGCAGTCCCCCGACAGGGGGTCAAGGTCAGCCCCAGCATTTT. It yields the protein CASSPPTGGQGQPQHF.

The rearrangement joins TRBV7-7 to TRBJ2-3; 8 nucleotides line up with TRBD1. The CDR3 is 12 residues long. The V segment lost 5 bases and the J segment 9 bases; nucleotides outside the gene matches: 4. Germline V gene data show CDR1 as SSHAT and CDR2 as FNYEAQ (reference sequence). CDR3 coding DNA: TGTGCCAGCAGCCCGACAGGGGACACGCAGTATTTT. It encodes CASSPTGDTQYF.

This chain connects TRBV7-6 to TRBJ2-7; TRBD1 is a possible D gene (6 bases). The V gene's germline CDR1 is SGHVS and CDR2 FNYEAQ. This CDR3 is 13 amino acids long. Trimming took 4 bases from V and 0 from J, leaving 7 bases between them. The CDR3 reads CASSSGDSYEQYF. In DNA, the CDR3 is TGTGCCAGCAGCTCAGGGGACTCCTACGAGCAGTACTTC.

This chain joins TRBV7-9 and TRBJ2-1, with TRBD2 identical over 15 bases. Trimming at V came to 3 bases and at J to 8 bases, leaving 8 bases not matched to a gene. The CDR3 consists of 17 residues. CDR1 is SEHNR, CDR2 FQNEAQ, per germline (reference sequence). CDR3 residues: CASSLGLAGGPAYEQFF. In nucleotides, the CDR3 is TGTGCCAGCAGCTTGGGACTAGCGGGAGGACCCGCCTATGAGCAGTTCTTC.

V usage is TRBV5-1 and J usage is TRBJ2-3; a weak D match, TRBD2 (6 bases). Trimming removed 0 bases from V and 0 bases from J, with 11 bases in between. The CDR3 totals 16 residues. CDR1 and CDR2 from the germline V gene are SGHRS and YFSETQ. The CDR3 sequence: CASSLGVAASTDTQYF. The DNA of the CDR3 is TGCGCCAGCAGCTTGGGGGTAGCGGCCAGCACAGATACGCAGTATTTT.

The rearrangement joins TRBV7-2 to TRBJ2-1; 8 nucleotides agree with TRBD2. J gave up 7 bases and V 3 bases, and 2 bases lay outside the gene matches. The CDR3 has 13 amino acids. Per the germline V gene, CDR1 is SGHTA and CDR2 is FQGNSA. The CDR3 region has the DNA TGTGCCAGCAGCTTTGGGACTAGGAATGAGCAGTTCTTC. Amino acids: CASSFGTRNEQFF. The full variable domain, rest sourced from reference TRBV7-2 and TRBJ2-1, is GAGVSQSPSNKVTEKGKDVELRCDPISGHTALYWYRQSLGQGLEFLIYFQGNSAPDKSGLPSDRFSAERTGGSVSTLTIQRTQQEDSAVYLCASSFGTRNEQFFGPGTRLTVL.